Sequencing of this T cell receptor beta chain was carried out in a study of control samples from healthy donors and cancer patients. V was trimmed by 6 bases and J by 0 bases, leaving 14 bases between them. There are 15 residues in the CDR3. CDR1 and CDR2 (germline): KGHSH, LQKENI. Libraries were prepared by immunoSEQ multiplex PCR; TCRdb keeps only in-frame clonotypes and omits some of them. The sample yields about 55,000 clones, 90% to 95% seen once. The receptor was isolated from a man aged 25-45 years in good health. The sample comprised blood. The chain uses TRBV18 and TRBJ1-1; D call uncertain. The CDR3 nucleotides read TGTGCCAGCTCCCACGCGGGGAGGGTGAACACTGAAGCTTTCTTT. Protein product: CASSHAGRVNTEAFF.